Reported below is one TCR beta chain. This CDR3 has 14 residues. V lost 4 bases, J lost 10 bases, and 10 bases stayed unmatched. CDR1 and CDR2 (germline): LNHDA, SQIVND (reference sequence). This specimen belongs to a study of blood T cell repertoires in COVID-19. Study-wide context: The samples span acute and convalescent COVID-19 from the United States, Italy and Spain.

Produced via immunoSEQ multiplex PCR; TCRdb's table is partial and in-frame only. The data hold over 100,000 clones, with approximately 89% observed a single time. The clonotype originates from a man in his forties with acute or convalescent COVID-19. The chain employs TRBV19 and TRBJ2-3, with TRBD1 identical over 8 bases. Sequences were obtained from peripheral blood. CDR3 in amino acids: CASSSRGPDISQYF. CDR3 nucleotides: TGTGCCAGTAGTAGCAGGGGGCCAGATATTTCGCAGTATTTT. Filled out from reference TRBV19 and TRBJ2-3, the complete variable domain reads DGGITQSPKYLFRKEGQNVTLSCEQNLNHDAMYWYRQDPGQGLRLIYYSQIVNDFQKGDIAEGYSVSREKKESFPLTVTSAQKNPTAFYLCASSSRGPDISQYFGPGTRLTVL.